The rows below give T cell receptor beta chains drawn from one sample of a study of identical twins. TCRdb re-analysed the 5' RACE reads in MiXCR, keeping a single row per CDR3 protein. The profile shows nearly 900,000 distinct CDR3 sequences, 10% to 15% of them singletons. The sample was also linked to a second study, of yellow fever vaccine responses in identical twins.

Sequencing was performed on PBMCs. Every receptor here comes from a young woman in good health. CDR3s include the opening cysteine and the closing phenylalanine or tryptophan. A D gene is named only where the DNA matches it firmly. For some rows the clone size is stated as once, few or many, or as a class when expanded; others skip it.

15	TRBD2	TRBV6-5	few	TRBJ2-1	CASSYGGLADNEQFF	TGTGCCAGCAGTTACGGGGGACTAGCCGACAATGAGCAGTTCTTC
15	NA	TRBV3-1	NA	TRBJ2-3	CASSHTAASTDTQYF	TGTGCCAGCAGCCATACAGCGGCAAGCACAGATACGCAGTATTTT
12	NA	TRBV27	NA	TRBJ2-7	CASSAGGYEQYF	TGTGCCAGCAGCGCCGGTGGCTACGAGCAGTACTTC
14	TRBD1	TRBV6-5	NA	TRBJ2-3	CASSYSTGSDTQYF	TGTGCCAGCAGTTACTCGACAGGGTCAGATACGCAGTATTTT
13	NA	TRBV5-1	many	TRBJ2-1	CASSFGGPNEQFF	TGCGCCAGCAGCTTCGGGGGGCCCAATGAGCAGTTCTTC
16	TRBD1	TRBV5-4	NA	TRBJ2-4	CASSWGQETAKNIQYF	TGTGCCAGCAGCTGGGGACAGGAGACAGCCAAAAACATTCAGTACTTC
14	TRBD2	TRBV6-1	NA	TRBJ2-5	CASSIRGVQETQYF	TGTGCCAGCAGCATACGGGGGGTCCAAGAGACCCAGTACTTC
16	NA	TRBV3-1	NA	TRBJ2-3	CASSQVGIKSTDTQYF	TGTGCCAGCAGCCAAGTAGGGATAAAGAGCACAGATACGCAGTATTTT
14	NA	TRBV4-1	NA	TRBJ1-1	CASRWGQLNTEAFF	TGCGCCAGCCGATGGGGACAACTGAACACTGAAGCTTTCTTT
13	NA	TRBV12-3/TRBV12-4	few	TRBJ1-3	CATEEDSGNTIYF	TGTGCCACCGAAGAAGACTCTGGAAACACCATATATTTT
14	NA	TRBV11-3	few	TRBJ1-2	CASSLRRVPHGYTF	TGTGCCAGCAGCTTGAGAAGGGTGCCCCACGGCTACACCTTC
15	TRBD1	TRBV28	few	TRBJ1-2	CASSPGAGGEYGYTF	TGTGCCAGCAGTCCTGGAGCAGGGGGCGAATATGGCTACACCTTC
12	NA	TRBV12-5	few	TRBJ2-1	CASGLALNEQFF	TGTGCTAGTGGTTTGGCTTTAAATGAGCAGTTCTTC
14	TRBD1	TRBV28	few	TRBJ2-1	CASSSDRGRDEQFF	TGTGCCAGCAGTTCGGACAGGGGTCGAGATGAGCAGTTCTTC
14	NA	TRBV12-5	few	TRBJ2-7	CASGFSVSSGEQYF	TGTGCTAGTGGTTTTAGCGTGAGCTCGGGCGAGCAGTACTTC
13	NA	TRBV10-3	NA	TRBJ2-1	CAIRGGAYNEQFF	TGTGCCATCAGAGGAGGGGCCTACAATGAGCAGTTCTTC
17	TRBD2	TRBV20-1	many	TRBJ2-1	CSARVTAPGLAVNEQFF	TGCAGTGCTAGGGTGACCGCCCCCGGACTAGCAGTAAATGAGCAGTTCTTC
16	TRBD1	TRBV4-2	NA	TRBJ1-1	CASSHPYDRGGTEAFF	TGTGCCAGCAGCCATCCCTACGACAGGGGTGGCACTGAAGCTTTCTTT
16	TRBD1	TRBV12-3/TRBV12-4	few	TRBJ2-7	CASSPLWGTGSYEQYF	TGTGCCAGCAGTCCGTTGTGGGGGACAGGGTCCTACGAGCAGTACTTC
12	NA	TRBV11-2	NA	TRBJ2-3	CASSFEGSTQYF	TGTGCCAGCAGCTTCGAAGGGAGTACGCAGTATTTT
13	TRBD1	TRBV10-3	NA	TRBJ1-1	CAIGQVPNTEAFF	TGTGCCATCGGACAGGTTCCGAACACTGAAGCTTTCTTT
19	TRBD2	TRBV10-3	NA	TRBJ2-2	CAIRDPTSGGPVNTGELFF	TGTGCCATCAGGGACCCGACTAGCGGGGGGCCCGTGAACACCGGGGAGCTGTTTTTT
16	NA	TRBV24-1	few	TRBJ2-3	CATSDLGGASTDTQYF	TGTGCCACCAGTGATTTGGGGGGGGCTAGCACAGATACGCAGTATTTT
13	NA	TRBV4-1	NA	TRBJ2-7	CASSQDPRHEQYF	TGCGCCAGCAGCCAAGATCCGCGGCACGAGCAGTACTTC
17	NA	TRBV6-5	NA	TRBJ2-3	CASSYSTMRGGTDTQYF	TGTGCCAGCAGTTACTCGACTATGCGGGGAGGCACAGATACGCAGTATTTT
14	NA	TRBV10-3	many	TRBJ2-1	CAISGDGLVNEQFF	TGTGCCATCAGTGGTGACGGGCTTGTCAATGAGCAGTTCTTC
12	NA	TRBV12-3/TRBV12-4	many	TRBJ1-2	CASSYTGYGYTF	TGTGCCAGCAGTTACACAGGATATGGCTACACCTTC
15	NA	TRBV12-3/TRBV12-4	many	TRBJ2-1	CASSFFRISGDEQFF	TGTGCCAGCAGTTTTTTCCGGATTAGTGGTGATGAGCAGTTCTTC
16	NA	TRBV5-8	NA	TRBJ2-1	CASRDLKRVISNEQFF	TGTGCCAGCAGGGATCTTAAGCGGGTCATATCCAATGAGCAGTTCTTC
15	TRBD1	TRBV5-1	few	TRBJ2-7	CASSSSGGRVDEQYF	TGCGCCAGCAGCTCCTCAGGGGGCAGGGTGGACGAGCAGTACTTC
17	TRBD1	TRBV3-1	NA	TRBJ2-2	CASSQDRGTGDTGELFF	TGTGCCAGCAGCCAAGATAGGGGGACAGGGGACACCGGGGAGCTGTTTTTT
15	TRBD2	TRBV20-1	many	TRBJ2-5	CSAQTASGRQETQYF	TGCAGTGCTCAGACGGCTAGCGGGAGACAAGAGACCCAGTACTTC
17	NA	TRBV15	NA	TRBJ2-1	CATSRDYGVTMSNEQFF	TGTGCCACCAGCAGAGATTACGGAGTTACTATGAGCAATGAGCAGTTCTTC
14	NA	TRBV7-9	few	TRBJ2-2	CASSRRANTGELFF	TGTGCCAGCAGCCGCAGAGCGAACACCGGGGAGCTGTTTTTT
16	TRBD1	TRBV4-1	NA	TRBJ1-2	CASSQAQGAGKDGYTF	TGCGCCAGCAGCCAAGCACAGGGGGCTGGTAAGGATGGCTACACCTTC
16	NA	TRBV4-1	NA	TRBJ1-1	CASSQAHSAMNTEAFF	TGCGCCAGCAGCCAAGCGCACAGTGCTATGAACACTGAAGCTTTCTTT
13	NA	TRBV5-1	many	TRBJ2-5	CASSSQGGETQYF	TGTGCCAGCAGCTCGCAGGGGGGAGAGACCCAGTACTTC
14	NA	TRBV2	NA	TRBJ2-2	CASSVAGSTGELFF	TGTGCCAGCAGTGTGGCGGGTTCCACCGGGGAGCTGTTTTTT
18	TRBD2	TRBV18	few	TRBJ2-1	CASSPTGSGSYSYNEQFF	TGTGCCAGCTCACCTACGGGGAGCGGGAGTTACTCCTACAATGAGCAGTTCTTC
14	NA	TRBV11-2	few	TRBJ1-1	CASSLTGLRTEAFF	TGTGCCAGCAGCTTAACAGGGTTGAGAACTGAAGCTTTCTTT
12	TRBD1	TRBV20-1	NA	TRBJ2-1	CSARGQGHEQFF	TGCAGTGCTAGAGGACAGGGCCATGAGCAGTTCTTC
16	TRBD2	TRBV15	few	TRBJ2-5	CATSKSGRVSQETQYF	TGTGCCACCAGCAAAAGCGGGAGGGTCTCTCAAGAGACCCAGTACTTC